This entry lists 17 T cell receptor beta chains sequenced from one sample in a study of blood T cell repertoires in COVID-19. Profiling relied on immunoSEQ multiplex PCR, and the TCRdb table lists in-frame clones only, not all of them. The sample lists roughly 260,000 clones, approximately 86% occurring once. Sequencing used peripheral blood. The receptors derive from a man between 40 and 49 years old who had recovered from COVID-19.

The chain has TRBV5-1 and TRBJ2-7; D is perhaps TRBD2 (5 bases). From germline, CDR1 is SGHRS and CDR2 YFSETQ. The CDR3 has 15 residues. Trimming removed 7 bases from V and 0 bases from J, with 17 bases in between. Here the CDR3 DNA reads TGCGCCAGCGCTGAGGGCTTTTCGAGCTCCTACGAGCAGTACTTC. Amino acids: CASAEGFSSSYEQYF.

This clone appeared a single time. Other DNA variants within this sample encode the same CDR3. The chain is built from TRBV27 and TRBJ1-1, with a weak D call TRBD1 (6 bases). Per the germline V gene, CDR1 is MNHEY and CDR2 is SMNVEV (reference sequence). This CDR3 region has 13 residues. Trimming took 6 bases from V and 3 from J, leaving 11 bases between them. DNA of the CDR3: TGTGCCAGCAGACCTGGGGGCTACACTGAAGCTTTCTTT. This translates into CASRPGGYTEAFF.

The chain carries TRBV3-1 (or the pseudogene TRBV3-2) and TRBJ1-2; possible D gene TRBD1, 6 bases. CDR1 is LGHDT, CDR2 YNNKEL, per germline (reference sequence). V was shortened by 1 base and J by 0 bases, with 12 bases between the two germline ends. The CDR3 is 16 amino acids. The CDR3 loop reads CASSQGGGRANYGYTF. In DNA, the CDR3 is TGTGCCAGCAGCCAAGGGGGGGGGCGAGCTAACTATGGCTACACCTTC.

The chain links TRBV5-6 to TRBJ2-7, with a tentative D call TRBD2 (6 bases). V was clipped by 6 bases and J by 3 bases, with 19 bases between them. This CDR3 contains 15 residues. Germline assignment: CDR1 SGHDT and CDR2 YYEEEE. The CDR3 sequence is CASINGGGNIYEQYF. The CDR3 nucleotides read TGTGCCAGCATCAATGGTGGGGGGAACATCTACGAGCAGTACTTC.

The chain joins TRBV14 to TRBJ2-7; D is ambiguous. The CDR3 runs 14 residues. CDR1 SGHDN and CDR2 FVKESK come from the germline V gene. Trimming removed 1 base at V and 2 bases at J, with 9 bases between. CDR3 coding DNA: TGTGCCAGCAGCCAAGCGGGTTCCGCCTACGAGCAGTACTTC. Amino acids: CASSQAGSAYEQYF.

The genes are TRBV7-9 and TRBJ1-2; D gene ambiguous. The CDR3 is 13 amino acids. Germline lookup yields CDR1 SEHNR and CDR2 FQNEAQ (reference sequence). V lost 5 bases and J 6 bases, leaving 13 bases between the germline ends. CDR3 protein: CASSPGGRDGYTF. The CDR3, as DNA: TGTGCCAGCAGCCCAGGAGGCCGGGATGGCTACACCTTC.

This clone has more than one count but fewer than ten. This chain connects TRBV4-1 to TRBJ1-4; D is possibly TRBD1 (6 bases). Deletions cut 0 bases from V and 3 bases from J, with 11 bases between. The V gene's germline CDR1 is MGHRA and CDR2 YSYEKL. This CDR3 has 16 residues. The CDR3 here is CASSQEPGAANEKLFF. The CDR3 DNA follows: TGCGCCAGCAGCCAAGAACCAGGGGCGGCTAATGAAAAACTGTTTTTT.

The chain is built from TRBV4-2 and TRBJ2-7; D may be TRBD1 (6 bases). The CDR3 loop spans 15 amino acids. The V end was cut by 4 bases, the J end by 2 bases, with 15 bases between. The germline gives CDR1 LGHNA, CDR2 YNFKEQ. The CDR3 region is CASSPWNREAYEQYF. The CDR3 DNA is TGTGCCAGCAGCCCATGGAACAGGGAAGCCTACGAGCAGTACTTC.

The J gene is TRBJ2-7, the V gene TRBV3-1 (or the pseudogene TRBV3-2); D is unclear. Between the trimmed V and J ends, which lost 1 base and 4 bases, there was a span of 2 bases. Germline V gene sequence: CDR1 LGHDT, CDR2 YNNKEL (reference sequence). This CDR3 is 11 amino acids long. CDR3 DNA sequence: TGTGCCAGCAGCCAAGTATACGAGCAGTACTTC. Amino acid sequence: CASSQVYEQYF.

The CDR3 DNA is TGTGCCAGCAGTGAAGATCGCGGGAGGACCGGGGAGCTGTTTTTT. Its protein product is CASSEDRGRTGELFF. The J gene is TRBJ2-2, the V gene TRBV2; 8 bases fit TRBD2. The CDR3 sequence is 15 residues long. V lost 1 base and J lost 5; bases outside the gene matches: 3. Germline V gene data show CDR1 as SNHLY and CDR2 as FYNNEI.

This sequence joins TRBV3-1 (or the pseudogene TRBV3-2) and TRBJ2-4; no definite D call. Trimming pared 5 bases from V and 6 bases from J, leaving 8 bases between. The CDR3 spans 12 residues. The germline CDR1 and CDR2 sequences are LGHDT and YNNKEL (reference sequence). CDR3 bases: TGTGCCAGCAGCGTCGACTTAAACATTCAGTACTTC. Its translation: CASSVDLNIQYF.

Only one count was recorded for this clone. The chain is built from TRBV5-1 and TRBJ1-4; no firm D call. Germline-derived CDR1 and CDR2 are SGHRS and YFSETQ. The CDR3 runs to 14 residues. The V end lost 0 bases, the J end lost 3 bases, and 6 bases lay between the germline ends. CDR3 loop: CASSLGRANEKLFF. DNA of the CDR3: TGCGCCAGCAGCTTGGGACGGGCTAATGAAAAACTGTTTTTT.

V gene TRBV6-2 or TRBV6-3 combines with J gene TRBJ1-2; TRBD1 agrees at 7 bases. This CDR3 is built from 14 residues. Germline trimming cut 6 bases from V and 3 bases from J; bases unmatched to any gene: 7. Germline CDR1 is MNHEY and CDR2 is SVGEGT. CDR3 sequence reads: CASSPTGTDYGYTF. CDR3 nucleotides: TGTGCCAGCAGCCCTACCGGGACAGACTATGGCTACACCTTC.

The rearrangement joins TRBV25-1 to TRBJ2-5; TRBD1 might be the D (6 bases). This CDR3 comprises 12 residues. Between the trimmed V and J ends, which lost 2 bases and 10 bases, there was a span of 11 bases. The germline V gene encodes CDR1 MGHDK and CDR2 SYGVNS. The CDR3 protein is CASSEGGRDQYF. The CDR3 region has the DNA TGTGCCAGCAGTGAAGGGGGCAGAGACCAGTACTTC.

CDR3 protein: CASNPTSGRAKNYNEQFF. The CDR3 DNA follows: TGTGCCAGTAACCCTACTAGCGGGAGGGCCAAAAACTACAATGAGCAGTTCTTC. The chain combines TRBV19 with TRBJ2-1; 13 positions agree with TRBD2. Trimming removed 7 bases from V and 3 bases from J; junction bases left unmatched: 12. This CDR3 contains 18 residues. Per germline, CDR1 LNHDA and CDR2 SQIVND (reference sequence). Full variable domain (rest looked up from reference TRBV19 and TRBJ2-1): DGGITQSPKYLFRKEGQNVTLSCEQNLNHDAMYWYRQDPGQGLRLIYYSQIVNDFQKGDIAEGYSVSREKKESFPLTVTSAQKNPTAFYLCASNPTSGRAKNYNEQFFGPGTRLTVL.

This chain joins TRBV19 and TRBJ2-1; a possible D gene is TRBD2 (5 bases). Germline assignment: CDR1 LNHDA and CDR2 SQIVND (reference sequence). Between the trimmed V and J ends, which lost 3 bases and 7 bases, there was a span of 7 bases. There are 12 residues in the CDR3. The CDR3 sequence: CASSMGGNEQFF. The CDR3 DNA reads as TGTGCCAGTAGTATGGGCGGGAATGAGCAGTTCTTC.

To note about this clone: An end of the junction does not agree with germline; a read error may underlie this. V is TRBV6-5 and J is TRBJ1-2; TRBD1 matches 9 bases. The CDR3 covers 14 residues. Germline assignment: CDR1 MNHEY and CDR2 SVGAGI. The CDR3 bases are TGTGCCAGCAGTAACAGGGGGCCCAGCTATAGCTACACCTTC. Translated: CASSNRGPSYSYTF.